The TCR beta chain described here comes from a study of blood T cell repertoires in COVID-19. The table came from immunoSEQ multiplex PCR; TCRdb's copy has only in-frame clones and leaves some out. Of 100,000 or so clones listed, 55% to 75% are singletons. The CDR3 covers 18 residues. Per the germline V gene, CDR1 is KGHDR and CDR2 is SFDVKD. J gave up 4 bases and V 7 bases, and 14 bases lay outside the gene matches. The sample taken for sequencing was peripheral blood. The TCR comes from a woman aged 80 or older with acute or convalescent COVID-19. V and J are TRBV24-1 and TRBJ2-2; the match to TRBD1 covers 10 bases. CDR3 protein: CATRPTRDRGLSTGELFF. The DNA of the CDR3 is TGTGCCACCAGGCCAACCCGGGACAGGGGCCTCTCCACCGGGGAGCTGTTTTTT.